This T cell receptor (beta chain) was captured in a study of T cell repertoires in cytomegalovirus infection (dated by TCRdb to the late 2010s). Regarding the research as a whole: Because public TCR beta signatures pointed to carriage of CMV infection together with the matching HLA type, the HLA type of each donor mattered for the analysis.

The germline V gene (reference sequence) yields SEHNR for CDR1 and FQNEAQ for CDR2. V is shortened by 4 bases, J by 0 bases, and the region joining them spans 13 bases. The CDR3 goes from the cysteine to the phenylalanine over 16 residues. The kept DNA is CDR3 alone, 48 bases in frame from the first base. Of note for this clonotype: Its target antigen remains unknown. No quality values exist for individual bases; no much larger clone is one base distant.

Findings and caveats that apply to the study as a whole: The ex vivo response was dominated by HLA-C-restricted CMV-specific TCR beta clonotypes, and the single most frequent clonotype in two of eight donors was supplied by these HLA-C-restricted clonotypes. In both this cohort and an independent cohort of 350 to 400 donors, the cumulative frequency of public TCR beta family members distinguished carriers of CMV infection plus the relevant HLA type.

The instrument given in TCRdb is Illumina HiSeq 1500. Clones were called with MiXCR by TCRdb after fastp trimmed the public reads at Q25, and only in-frame beta chains were retained. A single entry per CDR3 protein holds the most common genes and DNA from its merged rows. The sample yields about 740,000 distinct CDR3 sequences; 35% to 45% were counted once. The top ten clonotypes cover under 3% of the sample. The rearrangement joined TRBV7-9 to TRBJ1-3, with no confident D gene call. The sequence came from a human donor in good health (CMV status not recorded). Some clones in this sample may be carry-over from other donors' samples. Sequencing was carried out using PBMCs. The CDR3 protein: CASSSPRVFSGNTIYF. The DNA sequence is given as TGTGCCAGCAGCTCTCCTAGGGTTTTCTCTGGAAACACCATATATTTT.